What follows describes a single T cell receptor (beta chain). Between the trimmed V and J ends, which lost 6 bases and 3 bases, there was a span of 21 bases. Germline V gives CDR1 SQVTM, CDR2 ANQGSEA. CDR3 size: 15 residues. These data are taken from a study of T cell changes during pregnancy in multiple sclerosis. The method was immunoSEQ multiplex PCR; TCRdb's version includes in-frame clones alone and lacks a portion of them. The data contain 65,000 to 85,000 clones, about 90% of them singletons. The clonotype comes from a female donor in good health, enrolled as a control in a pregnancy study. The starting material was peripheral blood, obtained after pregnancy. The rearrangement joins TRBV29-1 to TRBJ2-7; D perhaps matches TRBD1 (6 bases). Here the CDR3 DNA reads TGCAGCGTGCCAGAACCTAGGGGGTTTAACTACGAGCAGTACTTC. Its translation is CSVPEPRGFNYEQYF.